This TCR beta chain was sequenced in a study of human T cells and chemical hapten exposure. Time point described: patch test 2, 6 weeks after DPC sensitization. As to treatment: therapeutic diphenylcyclopropenone sensitization with weekly scalp DPC. CDR1 MNHEY and CDR2 SVGAGI come from the germline V gene. Trimming removed 6 bases from V and 8 bases from J, with 22 bases in between. The CDR3 loop spans 15 amino acids. Each CDR3 protein gets one entry after TCRdb re-called the RACE reads with MiXCR. The sample has 85,000 to 100,000 distinct CDR3 sequences, approximately 11% seen once; the top ten hold under 2.5%.

Material: whole blood, obtained in connection with sensitization to the hapten diphenylcyclopropenone (DPC). This TCR came from a man aged 35 to 55 with alopecia areata. Some clones in this sample may be carry-over from other donors' samples. The chain recombines TRBV6-5 with TRBJ1-1, with D unclear. In DNA form, the CDR3 reads TGTGCCAGCAGACTAGCCGGACGGACGCTGGCCGAAGCTTTCTTT. This sequence encodes CASRLAGRTLAEAFF.